This TCR beta chain was obtained from a study of Graves' ophthalmopathy and Graves' hyperthyroidism. Broader study findings: The model reached 70% to 71% sensitivity and around 72% specificity for predicting ophthalmopathy progression.

The CDR3 is 12 amino acids. Germline CDR1 is MNHNS and CDR2 is SASEGT. The V end lost 2 bases, the J end lost 7 bases, and 9 bases lay between the germline ends. Amplifying from RNA transcripts, the study obtained TCR beta CDR3 regions. Amplification began with first-round RT-PCR using HTBI primers, then second-round multiplex PCR was performed. TCRdb independently ran MiXCR on the multiplex PCR reads; one entry per CDR3 protein. The table shows some 350,000 distinct CDR3 sequences, with roughly 15% occurring only once. As to this clonotype: Its antigen is not identified.

Hyperthyroidism patients, all newly diagnosed, had under 2 months' duration and ages of 18 to 65. The diagnosis combined clinical symptoms, thyroxine, TRAb, thyroid ultrasound and orbital computed tomography scans. The chain employs TRBV6-1 and TRBJ2-7; D not resolved. This TCR came from an adult woman with stable Graves' hyperthyroidism. The sample was peripheral blood. This CDR3 is CASSEFWNEQYF. DNA of the CDR3: TGTGCCAGCAGTGAATTTTGGAATGAGCAGTACTTC.